This T cell receptor (beta chain) was obtained from a study of T-cell memory formation after mild COVID-19. Study overall: TCR clusters showed largely donor specificity.

Each CDR3 protein gets one entry after TCRdb re-called the 5' RACE reads with MiXCR. Counted here are approximately 150,000 distinct CDR3 sequences, 5.5% to 7% occurring once; the ten biggest clones make up about 2.1%. Study-level results: Day 15 to 85 contracting clones showed balanced CD4/CD8; day 15 to 37 expanders favored CD4+. There were some responding clones in pre-infection memory, which suggested that cross-reactive memory had joined. Contracting clones localized mainly to CM and EM when CD4+ and mainly to EMRA when CD8+.

This clonotype showed up many times. Antigen unknown. The CDR3 totals 16 residues. The junction had 11 bases not matched to a gene; V was cut back by 3 bases and J by 8 bases. The germline V gene encodes CDR1 SGHNT and CDR2 YYREEE (reference sequence). The V call is TRBV5-4, the J call TRBJ2-2, with TRBD2 matching over 9 bases. Sequencing was performed on PBMCs or a T cell subset sorted from them (not recorded which). The origin of this receptor is an adult woman who had mild COVID-19 (a few samples of this study predate the infection). Cell type and time point are not known. CDR3 nucleotide sequence: TGTGCCAGCAGCTCCGGGACTAGCCGGCCGGGGGGGGAGCTGTTTTTT. The encoded protein is CASSSGTSRPGGELFF.